This TCR beta chain was sequenced during a study of PD-1 blockade in mismatch repair-deficient tumors (dated by TCRdb to about 2017). Some background on the complete study: Between late 2013 and late 2016, the trial enrolled about 78 consecutive patients with roughly eleven types of mismatch repair-deficient cancer, all of whom had received prior treatment and were progressing. Tumor-associated T cell clones were tracked in the peripheral blood of patients responding to PD-1 blockade by deep sequencing of TCR CDR3 regions.

With respect to this clone: Its binding antigen is unknown. No much larger clone is present one base from it, and per-base qualities are unavailable.

What the work shows at the level of the full study, not this receptor alone: Rapid expansion after pembrolizumab followed by contraction, generally before radiologic responses, was shown by tumor-resident clones, which were often undetectable in blood before treatment.

Library preparation used the immunoSEQ multiplex PCR assay. Here the immuneACCESS table is served through TCRdb, limited to in-frame sequences with V and J called. Missing clones are a known gap in these copies; in checked studies unresolved V genes cover under half, and the rest lacks a known reason. This sample holds 100,000 to 150,000 clones; 85% to 90% were observed only once. Roughly 13% of the sample lies in the top ten. Based on the germline V gene, the CDR1 and CDR2 sequences are SGHTS and YDEGEE. Taken from cysteine to phenylalanine, the CDR3 has 15 residues. Only CDR3 DNA remains: 45 bases, in frame from the first base. Compared with germline, V lacks 2 bases and J lacks 7 bases; bases without a gene match: 11. For every enrolled patient, mismatch repair deficiency was confirmed by either polymerase chain reaction or immunohistochemistry. TCR sequencing was performed for a few patients who responded to pembrolizumab therapy. In the phase II trial, pembrolizumab PD-1 blockade was tested prospectively in advanced mismatch repair-deficient cancers, no matter which tissue of origin the cancers came from. Serial peripheral blood T cell samples were collected before and at multiple times after starting PD-1 blockade. Blood sampling times were expressed in weeks after the first pembrolizumab dose.

The TCR originated in an adult with mismatch repair-deficient cancer. The sample in question was peripheral blood, obtained 44 weeks after starting pembrolizumab. Recombination connected TRBV5-8 to TRBJ2-7, and 8 junction bases match TRBD1. In nucleotide form, the sequence is TGTGCCAGCAGCTTAGGACAGGGTCGTCTAGGGGAGCAGTACTTC. Translated, this gives CASSLGQGRLGEQYF.